This is a list of T cell receptor beta chains from one sample in a study of graft-versus-host responses after intestinal transplantation. For these receptors, no antigen is known. Method: immunoSEQ multiplex PCR; TCRdb's copy keeps in-frame clones and lacks some. The sample shows roughly 73,000 clones, roughly 84% of them seen only once. The source was unstimulated CD8+ T cells sorted from spleen or lymph node cells, collected before transplant. These receptors all stem from a human donor who was the organ donor for an intestinal transplant. The conserved cysteine and the conserved F or W are not part of the CDR3 here. Each record gives: V gene, D gene, J gene, CDR3 protein. The D gene is left open where the match is weak.

V gene: TRBV6-1; D gene: NA; J gene: TRBJ2-7; CDR3 protein: ASSEFSGYEQY
V gene: TRBV6-1; D gene: TRBD1; J gene: TRBJ2-1; CDR3 protein: ASSEDAGTGPDEQF
V gene: TRBV7-6; D gene: NA; J gene: TRBJ1-4; CDR3 protein: ASSLNAGNEKLF
V gene: TRBV5-1; D gene: NA; J gene: TRBJ2-1; CDR3 protein: ASSFTVASYYNEQF
V gene: TRBV6-5; D gene: NA; J gene: TRBJ1-5; CDR3 protein: ASSPGQFSGQH
V gene: TRBV28; D gene: NA; J gene: TRBJ1-1; CDR3 protein: ASKTGYTEAF
V gene: TRBV4-2; D gene: TRBD1; J gene: TRBJ2-3; CDR3 protein: ASSGTGHTDTQY
V gene: TRBV6-1; D gene: NA; J gene: TRBJ2-1; CDR3 protein: ASSPPQGNEQF
V gene: TRBV6-4; D gene: TRBD1; J gene: TRBJ1-6; CDR3 protein: ASSDGTDNSPLH
V gene: TRBV5-1; D gene: TRBD2; J gene: TRBJ2-7; CDR3 protein: ASSVKGAGALAGEPSYEQY
V gene: TRBV4-1; D gene: NA; J gene: TRBJ2-3; CDR3 protein: ASSQVWISSTDTQY
V gene: TRBV11-2; D gene: NA; J gene: TRBJ1-6; CDR3 protein: ASSTAQGILH
V gene: TRBV11-2; D gene: NA; J gene: TRBJ1-6; CDR3 protein: ASSLTGPPLH
V gene: TRBV4-1; D gene: TRBD2; J gene: TRBJ2-1; CDR3 protein: ASSGGGNEQF
V gene: TRBV4-1; D gene: TRBD1; J gene: TRBJ1-3; CDR3 protein: ASSLHSRDRVQSSGNTIY
V gene: TRBV28; D gene: NA; J gene: TRBJ2-7; CDR3 protein: ASIPRGYRYEQY
V gene: TRBV15; D gene: NA; J gene: TRBJ2-1; CDR3 protein: ATSRGPPASYEDEQF
V gene: TRBV6-5; D gene: TRBD1; J gene: TRBJ2-7; CDR3 protein: ASSQTGVSYEQY
V gene: TRBV7-9; D gene: NA; J gene: TRBJ2-3; CDR3 protein: ASSGGAWTDTQY
V gene: TRBV30; D gene: TRBD1; J gene: TRBJ2-7; CDR3 protein: ASRGDRGLGEQY
V gene: TRBV5-1; D gene: NA; J gene: TRBJ2-1; CDR3 protein: ASSWQGTVYNEQF
V gene: TRBV7-8; D gene: TRBD1; J gene: TRBJ2-7; CDR3 protein: ASTLGTGVHEQY
V gene: TRBV5-6; D gene: NA; J gene: TRBJ2-7; CDR3 protein: ASSLGDNAYEQY
V gene: TRBV10-2; D gene: NA; J gene: TRBJ1-2; CDR3 protein: ASSGGSPGYT
V gene: TRBV4-1; D gene: TRBD1; J gene: TRBJ1-4; CDR3 protein: ASSQVAGQGTNEKLF
V gene: TRBV23-1; D gene: NA; J gene: TRBJ1-3; CDR3 protein: ASTNTIY
V gene: TRBV19; D gene: NA; J gene: TRBJ1-1; CDR3 protein: ASTLSWGNTEAF
V gene: TRBV15; D gene: TRBD1; J gene: TRBJ2-2; CDR3 protein: TTSRGQGASGELF
V gene: TRBV9; D gene: NA; J gene: TRBJ2-2; CDR3 protein: ASSVGPTGELF
V gene: TRBV15; D gene: NA; J gene: TRBJ1-1; CDR3 protein: ATSRRGLMNTEAF
V gene: TRBV19; D gene: NA; J gene: TRBJ2-2; CDR3 protein: ASTHRDRRRTGELF
V gene: TRBV19; D gene: TRBD2; J gene: TRBJ2-1; CDR3 protein: ASSTKGGGTDNEQF
V gene: TRBV5-6; D gene: NA; J gene: TRBJ2-1; CDR3 protein: ASSHDTAPYNEQF
V gene: TRBV2; D gene: NA; J gene: TRBJ1-5; CDR3 protein: ASSVRTANQPQH
V gene: TRBV6-6; D gene: NA; J gene: TRBJ2-2; CDR3 protein: ASSYVAGDHGELF
V gene: TRBV19; D gene: TRBD2; J gene: TRBJ2-7; CDR3 protein: ASSIDASGAYEQY
V gene: TRBV15; D gene: NA; J gene: TRBJ1-5; CDR3 protein: ATSRDLGLNQPQH
V gene: TRBV5-1; D gene: NA; J gene: TRBJ2-7; CDR3 protein: ASSEITGISYEQY
V gene: TRBV6-5; D gene: NA; J gene: TRBJ2-7; CDR3 protein: ASSYSAFGGGQY
V gene: TRBV4-1; D gene: NA; J gene: TRBJ2-1; CDR3 protein: ASSQVEVNEQF
V gene: TRBV29-1; D gene: NA; J gene: TRBJ2-1; CDR3 protein: SVEDRGTAPYNEQF
V gene: TRBV7-8; D gene: TRBD1; J gene: TRBJ1-1; CDR3 protein: ASSLFSTRGLWTEAF
V gene: TRBV28; D gene: TRBD1; J gene: TRBJ1-4; CDR3 protein: AIRDRELYEKLF
V gene: TRBV6-1; D gene: NA; J gene: TRBJ2-5; CDR3 protein: AIDDTVVETQY
V gene: TRBV5-4; D gene: TRBD1; J gene: TRBJ1-2; CDR3 protein: ASSLVPGQGANYGYT
V gene: TRBV10-3; D gene: NA; J gene: TRBJ1-2; CDR3 protein: AIGTSEGYGYT
V gene: TRBV6-1; D gene: TRBD1; J gene: TRBJ2-7; CDR3 protein: ASITIPGQGYEQY
V gene: TRBV28; D gene: NA; J gene: TRBJ2-7; CDR3 protein: ASSLTTYEQY
V gene: TRBV10-3; D gene: TRBD1; J gene: TRBJ2-7; CDR3 protein: ATLRDSPGEQY
V gene: TRBV5-6; D gene: NA; J gene: TRBJ1-3; CDR3 protein: ASSLVGAGNTIY
V gene: TRBV6-1; D gene: NA; J gene: TRBJ1-1; CDR3 protein: ASSEAFGGGVPEAF
V gene: TRBV5-6; D gene: NA; J gene: TRBJ1-4; CDR3 protein: ASSLRYGDEKLF
V gene: TRBV5-5; D gene: NA; J gene: TRBJ2-2; CDR3 protein: ASSLEIRTGELF
V gene: TRBV10-3; D gene: NA; J gene: TRBJ1-6; CDR3 protein: AIRGGRGGSPLH